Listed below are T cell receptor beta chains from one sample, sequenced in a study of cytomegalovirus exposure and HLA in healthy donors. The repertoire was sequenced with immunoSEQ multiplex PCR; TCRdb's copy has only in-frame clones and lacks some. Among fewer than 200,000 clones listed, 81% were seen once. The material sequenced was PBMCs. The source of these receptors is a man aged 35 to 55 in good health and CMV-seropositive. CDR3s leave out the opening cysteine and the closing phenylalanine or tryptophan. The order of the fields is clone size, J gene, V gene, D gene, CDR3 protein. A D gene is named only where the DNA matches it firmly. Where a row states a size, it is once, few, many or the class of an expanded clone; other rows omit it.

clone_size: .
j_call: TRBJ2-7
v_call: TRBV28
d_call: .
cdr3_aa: ASSPSTDSSYEQY

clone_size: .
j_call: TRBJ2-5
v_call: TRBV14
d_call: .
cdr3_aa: ASSQVNPAGTQY

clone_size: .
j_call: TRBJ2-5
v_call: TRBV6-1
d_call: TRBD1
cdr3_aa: ASSEYAGQGAETQY

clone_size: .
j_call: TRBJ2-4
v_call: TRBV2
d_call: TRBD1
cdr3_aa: ASSDLRQGRDIQY

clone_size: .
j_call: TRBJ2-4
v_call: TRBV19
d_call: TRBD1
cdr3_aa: ASSATGSNIQY

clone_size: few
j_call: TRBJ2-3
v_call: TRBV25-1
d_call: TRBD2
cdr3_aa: ASQLAGAHTDTQY

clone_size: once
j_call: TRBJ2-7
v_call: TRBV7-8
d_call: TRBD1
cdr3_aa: ASSTDRGGEQY

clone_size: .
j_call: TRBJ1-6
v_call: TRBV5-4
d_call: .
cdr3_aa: ASSLDFGGAPPLH

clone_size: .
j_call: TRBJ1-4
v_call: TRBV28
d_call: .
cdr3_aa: ASRLGNRFGEKLF

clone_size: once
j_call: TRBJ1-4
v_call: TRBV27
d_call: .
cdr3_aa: ASSLRPGREKLF

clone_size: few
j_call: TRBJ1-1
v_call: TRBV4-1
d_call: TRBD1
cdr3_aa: ASSRETGRTEAF

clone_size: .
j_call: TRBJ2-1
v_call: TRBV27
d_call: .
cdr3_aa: ASSPSRAGVRNEQF

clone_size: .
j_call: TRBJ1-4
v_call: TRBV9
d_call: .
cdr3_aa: ASSVMGGEGTSAEKLF

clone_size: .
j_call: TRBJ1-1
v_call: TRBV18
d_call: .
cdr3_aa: ASSPGEGGLTEAF

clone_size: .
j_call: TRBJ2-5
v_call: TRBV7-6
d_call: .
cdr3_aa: ASSLSEGSRETQY

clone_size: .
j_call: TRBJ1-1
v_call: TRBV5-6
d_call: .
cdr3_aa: ASSYRGGAFEGTEAF

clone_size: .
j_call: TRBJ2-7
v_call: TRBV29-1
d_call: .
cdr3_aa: SVVGQGPFREGAYEQY

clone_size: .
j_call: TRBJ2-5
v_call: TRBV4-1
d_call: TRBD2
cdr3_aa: ASSQDLASGILERTQY

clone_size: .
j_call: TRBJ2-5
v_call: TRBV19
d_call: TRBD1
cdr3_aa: ASRDRGRETQY

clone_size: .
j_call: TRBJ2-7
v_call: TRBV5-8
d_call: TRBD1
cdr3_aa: ASSLAEGTGRSYEQY

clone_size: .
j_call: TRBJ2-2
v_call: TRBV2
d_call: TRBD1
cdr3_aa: ASSERQGRTGELF

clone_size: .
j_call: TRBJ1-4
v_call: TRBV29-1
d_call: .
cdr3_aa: SVGRATNEKLF

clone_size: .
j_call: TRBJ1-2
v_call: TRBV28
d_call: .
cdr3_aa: ASSFGIYGYT

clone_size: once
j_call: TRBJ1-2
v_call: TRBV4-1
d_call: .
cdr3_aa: ASSLTRNYGYT

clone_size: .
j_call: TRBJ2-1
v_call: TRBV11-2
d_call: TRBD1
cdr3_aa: ASSLVTGMYNEQF

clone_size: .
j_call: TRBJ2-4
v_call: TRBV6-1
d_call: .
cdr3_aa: ASSELGGSAGQNIQY

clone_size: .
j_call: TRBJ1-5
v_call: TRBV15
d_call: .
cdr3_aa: ATSRGTGYNQLQH

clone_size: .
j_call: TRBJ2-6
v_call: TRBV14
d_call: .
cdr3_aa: ASSQVPAGANVLT

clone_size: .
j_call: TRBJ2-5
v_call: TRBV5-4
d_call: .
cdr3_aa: ASRRVGLKETQY

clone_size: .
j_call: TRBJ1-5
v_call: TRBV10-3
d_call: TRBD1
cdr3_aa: AISPDRVGQPQH

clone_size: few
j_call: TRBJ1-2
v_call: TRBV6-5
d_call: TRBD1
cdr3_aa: ASSRRTGGRGYT

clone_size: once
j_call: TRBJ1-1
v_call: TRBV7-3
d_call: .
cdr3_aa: ASSPAPGLKTEAF

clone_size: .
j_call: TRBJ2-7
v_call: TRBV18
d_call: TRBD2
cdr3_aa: ASSKSGTSSYEQY

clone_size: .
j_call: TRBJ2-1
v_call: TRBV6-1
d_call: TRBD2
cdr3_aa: ASSGLAGGGVLREQF

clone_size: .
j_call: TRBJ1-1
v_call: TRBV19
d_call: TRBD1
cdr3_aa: ASNRGFANTEAF

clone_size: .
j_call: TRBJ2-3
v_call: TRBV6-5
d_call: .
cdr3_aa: ASSERLADTQY

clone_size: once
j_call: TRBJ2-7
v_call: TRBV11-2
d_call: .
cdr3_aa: ASSFVSDYEQY

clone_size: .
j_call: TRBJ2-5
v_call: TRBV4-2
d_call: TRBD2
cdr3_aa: ASSHERLAGAPVGETQY

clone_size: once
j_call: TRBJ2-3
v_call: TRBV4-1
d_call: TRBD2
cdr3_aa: ASSQDRGLAGANTDTQY

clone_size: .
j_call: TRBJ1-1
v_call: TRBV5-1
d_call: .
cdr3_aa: ASSPSDRTNTEAF

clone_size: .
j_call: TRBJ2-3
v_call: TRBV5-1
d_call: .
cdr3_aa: ASSSQGPSTDTQY

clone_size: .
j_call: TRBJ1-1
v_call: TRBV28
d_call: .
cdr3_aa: ASSQGAESKAF

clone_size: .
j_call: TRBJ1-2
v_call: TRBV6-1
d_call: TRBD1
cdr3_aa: ASSSGQGTYGYT

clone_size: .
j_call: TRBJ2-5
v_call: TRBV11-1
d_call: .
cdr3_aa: ASSLGRFGANQETQY

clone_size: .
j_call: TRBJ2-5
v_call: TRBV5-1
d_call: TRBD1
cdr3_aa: ASSLGGTGQTQY

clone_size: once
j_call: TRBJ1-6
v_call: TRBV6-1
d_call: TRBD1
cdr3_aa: ATGTRTGANSPLH

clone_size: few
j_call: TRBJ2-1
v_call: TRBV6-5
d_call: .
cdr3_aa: ASRLQIYNEQF

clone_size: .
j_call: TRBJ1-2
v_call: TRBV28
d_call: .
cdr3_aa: ASRDRTLYGYT

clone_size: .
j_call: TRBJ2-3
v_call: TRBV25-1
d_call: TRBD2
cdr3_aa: ASSAAAGADTQY

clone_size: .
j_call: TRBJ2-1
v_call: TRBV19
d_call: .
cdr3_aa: ASSTDAMGGPNEQF

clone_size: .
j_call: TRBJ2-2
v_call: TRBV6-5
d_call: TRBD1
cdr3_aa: ASSRQGNTGELF

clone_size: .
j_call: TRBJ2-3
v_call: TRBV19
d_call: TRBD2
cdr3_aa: ASRSNLAGGVTSTDTQY